This T cell receptor beta chain derives from a study of shared clonotypes between healthy human individuals. The study, taken as a whole, reports: Clonotypes shared by all four sorted-subset donors had higher generation probabilities than non-shared clonotypes.

The donor population consisted of healthy HIV-negative adults with no recent acute infections or vaccinations. Caucasian adults residing in Nashville, Tennessee made up all the donors. Investigators divided CD4+ cells into CD45RA+ naive and CD45RA-negative memory subsets. Using immunoSEQ multiplex PCR, the repertoire was profiled, and TCRdb retains in-frame clones only, with some absent. This repertoire shows 2,100,000 or so clones, approximately 96% found once; its top ten account for roughly 0.13%. As regards this clone: Antigen specificity is unknown.

Germline V gene data show CDR1 as SGHNT and CDR2 as YYREEE (reference sequence). The CDR3 loop spans 16 amino acids. V shed 0 bases and J 2 bases; nucleotides not matched to a gene: 3. The chain recombines TRBV5-4 with TRBJ1-4; 8 bases are shared with TRBD1. Sequenced: naive CD4+ T cells sorted from blood. The subset denotes: CD45RA+ positively selected. This receptor was identified in a young man in good health. CDR3 bases: TGTGCCAGCAGCTTGGACAGGGGGAGTACTAATGAAAAACTGTTTTTT. Protein sequence: CASSLDRGSTNEKLFF.